The rows below give T cell receptor beta chains drawn from one sample of a study of cytomegalovirus exposure and HLA in healthy donors. The repertoire was sequenced with immunoSEQ multiplex PCR; TCRdb's copy has only in-frame clones and lacks some. The repertoire holds about 170,000 clones, with around 85% as singletons. The sequencing sample was made of PBMCs. These TCRs come from a boy younger than 10 in good health and CMV-seronegative. The CDR3 runs from the conserved cysteine through the conserved F or W. A D gene is named only where the DNA matches it firmly. Clone size, where shown, is once, few, many, or a class for clones that have expanded.

D gene	V gene	J gene	clone size	CDR3 length	CDR3 DNA	CDR3 protein
TRBD1	TRBV2	TRBJ2-5	-	13	TGTGCCAGCGGGGGACAGGTCCAAGAGACCCAGTACTTC	CASGGQVQETQYF
-	TRBV7-9	TRBJ2-7	-	14	TGTGCCAGCAGCTTAGAGGCCGGGTTTGACGAGCAGTACTTC	CASSLEAGFDEQYF
-	TRBV7-9	TRBJ1-5	-	17	TGTTCCAGCAGCTTAGCGCGGGGGGGGACAAGCAATCAGCCCCAGCATTTT	CSSSLARGGTSNQPQHF
TRBD2	TRBV10-3	TRBJ2-3	-	13	TGTGCCATCAGTGGGACTAGCGCAGATACGCAGTATTTT	CAISGTSADTQYF
-	TRBV7-9	TRBJ2-7	-	15	TGTGCCAGCAGCTTATACAGGGAAAGACAATACGAGCAGTACTTC	CASSLYRERQYEQYF
-	TRBV7-8	TRBJ1-1	-	15	TGTGCCAGCAGTCCCCGGAGGTCACAGAACACTGAAGCTTTCTTT	CASSPRRSQNTEAFF
-	TRBV30	TRBJ1-6	-	13	TGTGCCTGGAGCCCAGGGTCAGATTCACTCCTCCACTTT	CAWSPGSDSLLHF
-	TRBV6-6	TRBJ1-1	-	12	TGTGCCAGCAGTTACCTCGAGGCTGAAGCTTTCTTT	CASSYLEAEAFF
TRBD2	TRBV2	TRBJ2-1	-	14	TGTGCCAGCAGTCTCCAGCGGGGGGCGTATGAGCAGTTCTTC	CASSLQRGAYEQFF
-	TRBV28	TRBJ1-4	-	12	TGTGCCAGCAGTTTGAGGGAAGAAAAACTGTTTTTT	CASSLREEKLFF
-	TRBV29-1	TRBJ2-3	-	15	TGCAGCGTTGATGGGGACTCTGAATTCGCGGATACGCAGTATTTT	CSVDGDSEFADTQYF
-	TRBV28	TRBJ2-2	-	16	TGTGCCAGCAGTGGGGGGTTGAAGGGTCGGACCGGGGAGCTGTTTTTT	CASSGGLKGRTGELFF
TRBD2	TRBV27	TRBJ2-1	few	18	TGTGCCAGCTCCCCCCTAGGACTGAGCGAGCGGGGACACAATGAGCAGTTCTTC	CASSPLGLSERGHNEQFF
TRBD2	TRBV5-1	TRBJ2-3	once	14	TGCGCCAGCAGCTTGGCCGGGGGGACAGATACGCAGTATTTT	CASSLAGGTDTQYF
-	TRBV6-5	TRBJ1-2	-	13	TGTGCCAGCGGTGCCCGGGCTAACTATGGCTACACCTTC	CASGARANYGYTF
-	TRBV28	TRBJ2-1	-	15	TGTGCCAGCAGTTTAGGCTGGGGCGGGAAAAATGAGCAGTTCTTC	CASSLGWGGKNEQFF
TRBD1	TRBV9	TRBJ2-1	-	16	TGTGCCAGCAGCGTCCATAACAGGGGATCCTACAATGAGCAGTTCTTC	CASSVHNRGSYNEQFF
TRBD1	TRBV7-9	TRBJ2-4	once	16	TGTGCCAGCAGCCTGACAGGGGGCCTGGCCAAAAACATTCAGTACTTC	CASSLTGGLAKNIQYF
-	TRBV6-5	TRBJ1-2	-	13	TGTGCCAGCAGCAGGGCTTTGGGCTATGGCTACACCTTC	CASSRALGYGYTF
TRBD1	TRBV27	TRBJ2-7	-	15	TGTGCCAGCAGTTTCCGCGGGGACAGGGGTTACGAGCAGTACTTC	CASSFRGDRGYEQYF
TRBD2	TRBV19	TRBJ2-4	-	17	TGTGCCAGTAGCGCCGGGACTAGCGGGATTGTATCGAACATTCAGTACTTC	CASSAGTSGIVSNIQYF
-	TRBV4-1	TRBJ1-2	-	12	TGCGCCAGCAGCCACCAAAGGGGGGGCTACACCTTC	CASSHQRGGYTF
TRBD2	TRBV4-2	TRBJ2-3	-	16	TGTGCCAGCAGCCAAGAAGCTAGCGGGGGGTCAGATACGCAGTATTTT	CASSQEASGGSDTQYF
TRBD2	TRBV27	TRBJ2-1	-	17	TGTGCCAGCAGTTTATACGGGACTAGCGGGAGGCAGAATGAGCAGTTCTTC	CASSLYGTSGRQNEQFF
-	TRBV29-1	TRBJ2-1	-	11	TGCAGCGTTGAGGCGGGGTATGAGCAGTTCTTC	CSVEAGYEQFF
TRBD1	TRBV4-1	TRBJ2-1	few	16	TGCGCCAGCAGCCCGATAGGACAGGGGGCTGGAAATGAGCAGTTCTTC	CASSPIGQGAGNEQFF
-	TRBV6-1	TRBJ1-1	-	13	TGTGCCAGCAGTGAACACATGAACACTGAAGCTTTCTTT	CASSEHMNTEAFF
TRBD2	TRBV15	TRBJ2-7	once	18	TGTGCCACCAGCAGCGGGACCTCCGCGGGACTAGCTAAAGCCGAGCAGTACTTC	CATSSGTSAGLAKAEQYF
-	TRBV6-1	TRBJ1-2	-	12	TGTGCCAGCAGTGAAGCAGGAGGCGGCTACACCTTC	CASSEAGGGYTF
-	TRBV29-1	TRBJ1-1	-	12	TGCAGCGCTGGGGGGGCGGACACTGAAGCTTTCTTT	CSAGGADTEAFF
-	TRBV6-5	TRBJ2-3	-	15	TGTGCCAGCAGCCTAAAGCGGGCTAGCACAGATACGCAGTATTTT	CASSLKRASTDTQYF
TRBD1	TRBV9	TRBJ1-2	-	14	TGTGCCAGCAGCCTAGAGGACAGGGGATATGGCTACACCTTC	CASSLEDRGYGYTF
-	TRBV4-1	TRBJ2-1	-	19	TGCGCCAGCAGCCAAGATCTAATTAGGAGGGAGGTTCAGTACAATGAGCAGTTCTTC	CASSQDLIRREVQYNEQFF
TRBD1	TRBV6-6	TRBJ2-1	-	15	TGTGCCAGCAACAGGGGATCCGGACAGTACAATGAGCAGTTCTTC	CASNRGSGQYNEQFF
TRBD2	TRBV19	TRBJ2-5	-	17	TGTGCCAGTAGTACAACCGGGACTAGCGGGGGAAGGGAGACCCAGTACTTC	CASSTTGTSGGRETQYF